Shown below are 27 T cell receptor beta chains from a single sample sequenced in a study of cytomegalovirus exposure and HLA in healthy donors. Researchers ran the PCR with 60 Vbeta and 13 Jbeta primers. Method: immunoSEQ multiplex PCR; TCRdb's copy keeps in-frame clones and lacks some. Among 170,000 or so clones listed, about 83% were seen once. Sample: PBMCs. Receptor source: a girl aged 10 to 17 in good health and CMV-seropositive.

The DNA of the CDR3 is TGTGCCAGCAGCTTAGTACGGGTCGATGGCTACACCTTC. Its translation: CASSLVRVDGYTF. The chain carries TRBV7-3 and TRBJ1-2; D unresolved. Germline lookup yields CDR1 SGHTA and CDR2 FQGTGA. V lost 2 bases, J lost 6 bases, and 10 bases lay in between. The CDR3 runs to 13 residues.

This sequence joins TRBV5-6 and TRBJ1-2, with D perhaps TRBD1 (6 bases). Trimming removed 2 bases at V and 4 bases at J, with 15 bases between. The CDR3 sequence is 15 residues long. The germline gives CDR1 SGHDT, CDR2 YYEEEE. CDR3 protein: CASSFNAQGSYGYTF. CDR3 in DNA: TGTGCCAGCAGCTTCAATGCGCAGGGGTCCTATGGCTACACCTTC.

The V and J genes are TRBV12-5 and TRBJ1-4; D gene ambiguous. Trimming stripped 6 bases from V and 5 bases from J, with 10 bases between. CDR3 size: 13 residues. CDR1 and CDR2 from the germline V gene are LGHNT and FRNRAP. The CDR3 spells CASGTGLNEKLFF. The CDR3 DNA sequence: TGTGCTAGTGGAACTGGACTGAATGAAAAACTGTTTTTT. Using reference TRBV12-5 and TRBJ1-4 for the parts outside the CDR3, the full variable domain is DARVTQTPRHKVTEMGQEVTMRCQPILGHNTVFWYRQTMMQGLELLAYFRNRAPLDDSGMPKDRFSAEMPDATLATLKIQPSEPRDSAVYFCASGTGLNEKLFFGSGTQLSVL.

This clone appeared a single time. The CDR3 coding sequence is TGTGCCAGCAGCTGGGGCCCCGGGTCGAACACTGAAGCTTTCTTT. It codes for CASSWGPGSNTEAFF. This rearrangement joins TRBV5-6 to TRBJ1-1, with TRBD1 as a possible D gene (5 bases). The CDR3 runs to 15 residues. The ends were cut back, 3 bases at V and 1 base at J, with 13 bases in the middle. Germline loops: CDR1 SGHDT, CDR2 YYEEEE.

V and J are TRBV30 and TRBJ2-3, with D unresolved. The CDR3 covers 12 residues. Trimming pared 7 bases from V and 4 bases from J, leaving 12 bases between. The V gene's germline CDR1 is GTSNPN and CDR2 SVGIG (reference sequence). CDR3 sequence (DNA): TGTGCCTATTCCTTAGCCGCAGATACGCAGTATTTT. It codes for CAYSLAADTQYF.

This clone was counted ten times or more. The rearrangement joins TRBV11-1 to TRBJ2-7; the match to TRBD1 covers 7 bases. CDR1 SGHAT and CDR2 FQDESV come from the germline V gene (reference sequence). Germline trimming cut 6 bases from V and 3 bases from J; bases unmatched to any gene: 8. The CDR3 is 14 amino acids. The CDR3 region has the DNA TGTGCCAGCAGTTTCTCCGGGACAGTCTACGAGCAGTACTTC. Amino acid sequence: CASSFSGTVYEQYF.

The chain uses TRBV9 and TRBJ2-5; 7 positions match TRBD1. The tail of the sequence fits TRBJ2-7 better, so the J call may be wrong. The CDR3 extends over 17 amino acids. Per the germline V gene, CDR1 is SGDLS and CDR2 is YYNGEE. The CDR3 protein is CASSRATGTDTYYEQYF. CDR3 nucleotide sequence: TGTGCCAGCAGCCGGGCAACCGGGACAGATACCTACTACGAGCAGTACTTC.

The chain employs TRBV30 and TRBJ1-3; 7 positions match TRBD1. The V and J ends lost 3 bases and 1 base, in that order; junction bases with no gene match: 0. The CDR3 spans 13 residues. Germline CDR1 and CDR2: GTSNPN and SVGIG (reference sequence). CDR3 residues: CAWRTGSGNTIYF. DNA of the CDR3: TGTGCCTGGAGGACAGGGTCTGGAAACACCATATATTTT.

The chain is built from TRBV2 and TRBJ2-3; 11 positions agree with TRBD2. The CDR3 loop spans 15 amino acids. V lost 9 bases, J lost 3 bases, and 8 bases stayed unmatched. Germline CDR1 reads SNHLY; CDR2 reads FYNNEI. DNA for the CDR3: TGTGCCAGTAGTCCGGGACTAGCGGCTACAGATACGCAGTATTTT. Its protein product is CASSPGLAATDTQYF.

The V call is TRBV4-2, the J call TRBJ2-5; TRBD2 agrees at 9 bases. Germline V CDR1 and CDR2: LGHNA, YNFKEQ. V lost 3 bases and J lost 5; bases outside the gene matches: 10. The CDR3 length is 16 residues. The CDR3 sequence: CASSQIRGGAMETQYF. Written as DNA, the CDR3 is TGTGCCAGCAGCCAGATCCGCGGGGGGGCGATGGAGACCCAGTACTTC.

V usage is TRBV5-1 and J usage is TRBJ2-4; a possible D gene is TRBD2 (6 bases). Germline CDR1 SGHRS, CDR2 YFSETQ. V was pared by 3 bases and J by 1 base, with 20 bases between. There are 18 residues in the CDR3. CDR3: CASSSPAGGVLAKNIQYF. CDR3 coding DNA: TGCGCCAGCAGCTCGCCGGCGGGCGGGGTCTTGGCCAAAAACATTCAGTACTTC.

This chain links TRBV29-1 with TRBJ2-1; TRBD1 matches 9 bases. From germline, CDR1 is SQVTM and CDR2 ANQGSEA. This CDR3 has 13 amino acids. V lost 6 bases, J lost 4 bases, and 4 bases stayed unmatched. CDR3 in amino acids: CSVRDREYNEQFF. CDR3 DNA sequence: TGCAGCGTCCGGGACAGGGAATACAATGAGCAGTTCTTC.

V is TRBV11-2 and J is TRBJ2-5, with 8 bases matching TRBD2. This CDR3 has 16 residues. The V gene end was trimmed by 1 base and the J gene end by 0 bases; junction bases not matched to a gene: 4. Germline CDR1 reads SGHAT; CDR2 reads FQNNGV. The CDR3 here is CASSLVGGGNQETQYF. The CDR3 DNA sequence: TGTGCCAGCAGCTTAGTCGGCGGGGGGAACCAAGAGACCCAGTACTTC.

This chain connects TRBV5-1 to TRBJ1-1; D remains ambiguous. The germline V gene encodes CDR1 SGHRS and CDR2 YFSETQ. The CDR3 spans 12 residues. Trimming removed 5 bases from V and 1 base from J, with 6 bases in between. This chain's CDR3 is CASRAGNTEAFF. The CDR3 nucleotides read TGCGCCAGCAGAGCGGGGAACACTGAAGCTTTCTTT.

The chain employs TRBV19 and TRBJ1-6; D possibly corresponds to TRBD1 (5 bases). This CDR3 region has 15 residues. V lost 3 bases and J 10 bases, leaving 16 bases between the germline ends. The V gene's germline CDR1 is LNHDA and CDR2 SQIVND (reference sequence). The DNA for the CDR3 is TGTGCCAGTAGTATTGGGACTCCTAGGGAGTCACCCCTCCACTTT. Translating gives CASSIGTPRESPLHF.

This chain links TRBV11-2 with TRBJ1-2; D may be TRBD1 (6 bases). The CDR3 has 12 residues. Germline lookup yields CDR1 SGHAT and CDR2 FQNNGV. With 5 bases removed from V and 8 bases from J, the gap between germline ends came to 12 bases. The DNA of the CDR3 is TGTGCCAGCAGCCCAGGTGGGGGCGGCTACACCTTC. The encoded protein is CASSPGGGGYTF. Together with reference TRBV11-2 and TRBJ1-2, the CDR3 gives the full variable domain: EAGVAQSPRYKIIEKRQSVAFWCNPISGHATLYWYQQILGQGPKLLIQFQNNGVVDDSQLPKDRFSAERLKGVDSTLKIQPAKLEDSAVYLCASSPGGGGYTFGSGTRLTVV.

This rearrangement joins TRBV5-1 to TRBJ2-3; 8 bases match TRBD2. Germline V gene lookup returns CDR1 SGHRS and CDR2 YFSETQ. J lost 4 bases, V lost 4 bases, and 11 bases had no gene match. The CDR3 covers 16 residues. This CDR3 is CASSRSLAGGSDTQYF. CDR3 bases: TGCGCCAGCAGCAGATCCCTTGCGGGGGGATCAGATACGCAGTATTTT.

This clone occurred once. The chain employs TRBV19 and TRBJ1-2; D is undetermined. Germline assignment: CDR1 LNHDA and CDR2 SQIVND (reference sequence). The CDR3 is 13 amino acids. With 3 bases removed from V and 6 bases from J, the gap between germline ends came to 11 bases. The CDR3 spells CASSISTEHGYTF. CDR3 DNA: TGTGCCAGTAGTATCTCCACAGAACATGGCTACACCTTC. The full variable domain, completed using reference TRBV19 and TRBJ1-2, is DGGITQSPKYLFRKEGQNVTLSCEQNLNHDAMYWYRQDPGQGLRLIYYSQIVNDFQKGDIAEGYSVSREKKESFPLTVTSAQKNPTAFYLCASSISTEHGYTFGSGTRLTVV.

The CDR3 DNA is TGTGCCAGCAGCGTAGTAGACAGACCCTATGGCTACACCTTC. It encodes CASSVVDRPYGYTF. V usage is TRBV9 and J usage is TRBJ1-2; TRBD1 is a possible D gene (5 bases). Germline V gives CDR1 SGDLS, CDR2 YYNGEE. V was shortened by 0 bases and J by 4 bases, with 10 bases between the two germline ends. The CDR3 is 14 residues long.

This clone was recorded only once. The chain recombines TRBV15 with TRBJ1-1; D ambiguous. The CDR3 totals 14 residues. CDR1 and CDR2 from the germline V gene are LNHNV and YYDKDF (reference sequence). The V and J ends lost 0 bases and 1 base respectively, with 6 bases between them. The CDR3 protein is CATSRDRRNTEAFF. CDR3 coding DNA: TGTGCCACCAGCAGAGATCGGAGGAACACTGAAGCTTTCTTT.

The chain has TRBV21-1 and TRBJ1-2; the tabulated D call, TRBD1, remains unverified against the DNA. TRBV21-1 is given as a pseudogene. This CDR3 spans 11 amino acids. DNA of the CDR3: TGTGCCAGCACGCCAGGGAATGGCTACACCTTC. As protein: CASTPGNGYTF.

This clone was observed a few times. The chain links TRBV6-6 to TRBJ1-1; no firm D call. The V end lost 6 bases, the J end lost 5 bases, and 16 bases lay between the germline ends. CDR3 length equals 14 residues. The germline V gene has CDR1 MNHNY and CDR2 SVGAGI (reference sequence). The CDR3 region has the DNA TGTGCCAGCAGCCCCGTTGCGGGGAGAACTGAAGCTTTCTTT. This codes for CASSPVAGRTEAFF.

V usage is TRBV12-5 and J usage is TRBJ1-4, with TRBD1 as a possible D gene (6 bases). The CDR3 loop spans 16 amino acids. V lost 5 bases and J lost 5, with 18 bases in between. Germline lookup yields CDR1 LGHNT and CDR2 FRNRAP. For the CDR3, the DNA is TGTGCTAGTGGTGTCGCCCCCGGGGGGCAGAATGAAAAACTGTTTTTT. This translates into CASGVAPGGQNEKLFF.

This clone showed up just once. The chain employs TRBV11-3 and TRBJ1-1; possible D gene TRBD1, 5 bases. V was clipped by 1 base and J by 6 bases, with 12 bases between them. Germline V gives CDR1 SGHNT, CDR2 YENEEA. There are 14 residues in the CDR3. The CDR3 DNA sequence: TGTGCCAGCAGCTTAGTAGGGGATAGGGCTGAAGCTTTCTTT. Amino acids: CASSLVGDRAEAFF.

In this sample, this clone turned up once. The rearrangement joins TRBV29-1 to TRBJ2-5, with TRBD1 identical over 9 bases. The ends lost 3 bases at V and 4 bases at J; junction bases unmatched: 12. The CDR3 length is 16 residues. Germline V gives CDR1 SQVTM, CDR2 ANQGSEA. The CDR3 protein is CSVEGMDRGVGETQYF. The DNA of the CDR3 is TGCAGCGTTGAGGGAATGGACAGGGGAGTTGGAGAGACCCAGTACTTC.

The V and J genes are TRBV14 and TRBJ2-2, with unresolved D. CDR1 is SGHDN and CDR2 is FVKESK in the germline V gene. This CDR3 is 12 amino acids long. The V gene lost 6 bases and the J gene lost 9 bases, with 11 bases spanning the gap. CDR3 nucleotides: TGTGCCAGCAGTCTTACAATCCGGGAGCTGTTTTTT. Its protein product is CASSLTIRELFF.

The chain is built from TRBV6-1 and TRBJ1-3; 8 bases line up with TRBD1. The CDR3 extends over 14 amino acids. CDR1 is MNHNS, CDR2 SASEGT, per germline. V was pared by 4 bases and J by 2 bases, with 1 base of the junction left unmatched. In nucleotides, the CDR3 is TGTGCCAGCAGTGGGACAGGGACTGGAAACACCATATATTTT. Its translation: CASSGTGTGNTIYF.